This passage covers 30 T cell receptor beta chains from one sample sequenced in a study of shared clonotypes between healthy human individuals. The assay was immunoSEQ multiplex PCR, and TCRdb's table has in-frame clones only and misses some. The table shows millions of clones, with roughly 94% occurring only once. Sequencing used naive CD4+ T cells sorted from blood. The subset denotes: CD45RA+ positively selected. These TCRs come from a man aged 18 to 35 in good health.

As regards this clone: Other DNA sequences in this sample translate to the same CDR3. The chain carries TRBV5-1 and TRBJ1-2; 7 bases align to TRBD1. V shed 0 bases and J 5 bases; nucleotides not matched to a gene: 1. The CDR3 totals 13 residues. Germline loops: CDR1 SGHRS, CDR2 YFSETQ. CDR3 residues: CASSLDRGYGYTF. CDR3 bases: TGCGCCAGCAGCTTGGACAGGGGTTATGGCTACACCTTC.

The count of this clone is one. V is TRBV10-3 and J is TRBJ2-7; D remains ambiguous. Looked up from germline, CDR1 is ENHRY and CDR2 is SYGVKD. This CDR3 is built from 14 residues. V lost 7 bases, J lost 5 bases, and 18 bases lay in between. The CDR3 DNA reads TGTGCCATCACCGATGGACCAACACACAACGAGCAGTACTTC. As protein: CAITDGPTHNEQYF.

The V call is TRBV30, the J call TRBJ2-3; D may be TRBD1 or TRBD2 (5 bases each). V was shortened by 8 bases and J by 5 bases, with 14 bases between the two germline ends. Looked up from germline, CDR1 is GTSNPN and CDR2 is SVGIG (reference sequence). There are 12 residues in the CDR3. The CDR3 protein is CAGTLAGDTQYF. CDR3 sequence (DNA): TGTGCCGGGACCCTAGCAGGAGATACGCAGTATTTT.

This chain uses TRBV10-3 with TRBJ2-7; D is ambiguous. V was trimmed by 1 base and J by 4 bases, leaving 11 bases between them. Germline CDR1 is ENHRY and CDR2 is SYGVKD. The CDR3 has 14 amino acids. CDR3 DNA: TGTGCCATCAGTGAGTTGAAGGAATCATACGAGCAGTACTTC. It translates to CAISELKESYEQYF.

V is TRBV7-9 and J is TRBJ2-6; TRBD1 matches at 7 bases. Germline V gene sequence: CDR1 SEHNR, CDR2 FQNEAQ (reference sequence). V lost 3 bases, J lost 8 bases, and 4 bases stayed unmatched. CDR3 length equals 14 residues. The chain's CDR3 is CASSFGQVTNVLTF. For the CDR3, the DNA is TGTGCCAGCAGCTTCGGACAGGTTACCAACGTCCTGACTTTC.

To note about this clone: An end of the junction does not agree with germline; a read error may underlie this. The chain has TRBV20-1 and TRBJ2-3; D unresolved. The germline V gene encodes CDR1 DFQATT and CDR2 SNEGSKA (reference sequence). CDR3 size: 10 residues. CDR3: CSSRTDTQYF. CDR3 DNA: TGCAGTTCCCGCACGGATACGCAGTATTTT.

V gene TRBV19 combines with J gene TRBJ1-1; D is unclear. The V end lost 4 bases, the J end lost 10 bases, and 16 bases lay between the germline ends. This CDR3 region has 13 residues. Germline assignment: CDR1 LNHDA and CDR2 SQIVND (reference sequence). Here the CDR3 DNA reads TGTGCCAGTAGTACGGGCGGAGGGCTAGGAGCTTTCTTT. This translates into CASSTGGGLGAFF.

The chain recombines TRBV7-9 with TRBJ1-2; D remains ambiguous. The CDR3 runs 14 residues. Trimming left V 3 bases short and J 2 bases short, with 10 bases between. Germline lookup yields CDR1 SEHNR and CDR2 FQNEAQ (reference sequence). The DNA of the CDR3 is TGTGCCAGCAGCTTCGGCGTCGACAACTATGGCTACACCTTC. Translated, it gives CASSFGVDNYGYTF.

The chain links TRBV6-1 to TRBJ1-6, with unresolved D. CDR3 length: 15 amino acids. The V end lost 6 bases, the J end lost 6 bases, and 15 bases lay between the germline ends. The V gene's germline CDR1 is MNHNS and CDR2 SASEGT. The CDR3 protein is CASSELVGSNSPLHF. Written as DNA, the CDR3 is TGTGCCAGCAGCGAACTAGTCGGGAGTAATTCACCCCTCCACTTT.

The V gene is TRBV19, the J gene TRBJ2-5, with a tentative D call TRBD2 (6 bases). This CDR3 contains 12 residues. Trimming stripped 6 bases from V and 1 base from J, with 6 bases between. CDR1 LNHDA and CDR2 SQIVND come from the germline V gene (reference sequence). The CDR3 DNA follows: TGTGCCAGTAGGGGGGGCCAAGAGACCCAGTACTTC. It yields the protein CASRGGQETQYF.

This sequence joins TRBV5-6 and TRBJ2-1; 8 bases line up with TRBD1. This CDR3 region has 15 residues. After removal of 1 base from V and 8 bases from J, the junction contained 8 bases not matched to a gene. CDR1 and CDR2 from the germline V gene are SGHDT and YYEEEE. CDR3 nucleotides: TGTGCCAGCAGCTTGTTTCAGGGGGCGTACGATGAGCAGTTCTTC. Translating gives CASSLFQGAYDEQFF.

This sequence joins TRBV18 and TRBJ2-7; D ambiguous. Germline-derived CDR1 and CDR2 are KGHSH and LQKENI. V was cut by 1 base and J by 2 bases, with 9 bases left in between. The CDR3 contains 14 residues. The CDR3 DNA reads TGTGCCAGCTCACCACTCCACCCAGCCTACGAGCAGTACTTC. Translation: CASSPLHPAYEQYF. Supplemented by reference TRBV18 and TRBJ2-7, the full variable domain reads NAGVMQNPRHLVRRRGQEARLRCSPMKGHSHVYWYRQLPEEGLKFMVYLQKENIIDESGMPKERFSAEFPKEGPSILRIQQVVRGDSAAYFCASSPLHPAYEQYFGPGTRLTVT.

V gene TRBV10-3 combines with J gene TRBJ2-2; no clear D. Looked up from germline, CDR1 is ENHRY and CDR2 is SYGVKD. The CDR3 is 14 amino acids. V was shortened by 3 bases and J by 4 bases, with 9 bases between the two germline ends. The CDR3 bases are TGTGCCATCAGTGATTATCAGCGCACCGGGGAGCTGTTTTTT. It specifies CAISDYQRTGELFF.

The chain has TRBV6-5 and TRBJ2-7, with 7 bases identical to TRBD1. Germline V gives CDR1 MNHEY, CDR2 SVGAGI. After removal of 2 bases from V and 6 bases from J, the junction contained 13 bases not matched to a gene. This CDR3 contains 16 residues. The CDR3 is CASSYDREYFLREQYF. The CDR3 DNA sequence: TGTGCCAGCAGTTACGACAGGGAGTATTTCCTTCGCGAGCAGTACTTC.

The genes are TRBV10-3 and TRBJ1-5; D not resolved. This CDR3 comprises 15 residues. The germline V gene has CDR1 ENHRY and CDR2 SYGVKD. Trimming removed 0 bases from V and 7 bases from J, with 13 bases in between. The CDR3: CAISESTGVGQPQHF. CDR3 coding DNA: TGTGCCATCAGTGAGTCGACTGGGGTTGGGCAGCCCCAGCATTTT.

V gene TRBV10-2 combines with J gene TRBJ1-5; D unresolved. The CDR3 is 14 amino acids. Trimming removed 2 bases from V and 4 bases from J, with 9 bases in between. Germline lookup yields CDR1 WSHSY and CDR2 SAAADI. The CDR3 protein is CASSELGPNQPQHF. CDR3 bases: TGCGCCAGCAGTGAGCTAGGGCCGAATCAGCCCCAGCATTTT.

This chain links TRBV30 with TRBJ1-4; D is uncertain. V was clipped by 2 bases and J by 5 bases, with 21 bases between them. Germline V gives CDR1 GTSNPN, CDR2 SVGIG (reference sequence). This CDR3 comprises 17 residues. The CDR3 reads CAWSTSARRPHNEKLFF. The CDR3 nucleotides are TGTGCCTGGAGTACCTCCGCCAGGCGACCTCACAATGAAAAACTGTTTTTT.

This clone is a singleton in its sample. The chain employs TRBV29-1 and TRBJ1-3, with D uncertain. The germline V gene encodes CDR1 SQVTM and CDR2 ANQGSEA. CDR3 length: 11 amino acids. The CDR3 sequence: CTTVSGNTIYF. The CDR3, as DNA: TGCACCACAGTCTCTGGAAACACCATATATTTT.

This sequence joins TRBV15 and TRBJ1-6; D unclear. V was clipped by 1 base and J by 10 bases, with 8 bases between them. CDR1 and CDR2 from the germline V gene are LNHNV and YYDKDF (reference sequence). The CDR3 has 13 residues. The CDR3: CATSRGEGSPLHF. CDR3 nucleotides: TGTGCCACCAGCAGAGGGGAAGGGTCACCCCTCCACTTT.

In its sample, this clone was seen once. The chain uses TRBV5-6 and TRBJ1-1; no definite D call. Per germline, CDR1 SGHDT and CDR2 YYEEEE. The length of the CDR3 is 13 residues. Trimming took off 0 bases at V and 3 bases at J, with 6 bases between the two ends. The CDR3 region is CASSLVGDTEAFF. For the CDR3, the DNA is TGTGCCAGCAGCTTGGTTGGGGACACTGAAGCTTTCTTT.

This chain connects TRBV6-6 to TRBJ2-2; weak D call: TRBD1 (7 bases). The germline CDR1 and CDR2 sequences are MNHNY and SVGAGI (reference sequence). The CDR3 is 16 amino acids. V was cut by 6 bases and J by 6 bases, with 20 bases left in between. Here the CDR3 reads CASSLGGRGRPGELFF. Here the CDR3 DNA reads TGTGCCAGCAGCCTCGGGGGAAGGGGGCGTCCCGGGGAGCTGTTTTTT.

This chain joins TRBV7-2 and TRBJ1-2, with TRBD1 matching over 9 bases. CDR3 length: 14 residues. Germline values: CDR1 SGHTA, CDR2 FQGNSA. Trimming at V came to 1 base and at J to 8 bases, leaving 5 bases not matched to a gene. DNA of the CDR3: TGTGCCAGCAGCTTAGACAGGGGGCTCTACGGCTACACCTTC. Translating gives CASSLDRGLYGYTF.

Here the CDR3 DNA reads TGTGCCAGCAGCCGCACGGACAGGGGAAATTCACCCCTCCACTTT. It is translated as CASSRTDRGNSPLHF. This rearrangement joins TRBV2 to TRBJ1-6, with 9 bases fitting TRBD1. The trim removed 6 bases at V and 7 bases at J, leaving 7 bases unmatched. Germline V lookup: CDR1 SNHLY, CDR2 FYNNEI. The CDR3 is 15 residues long. Supplemented by reference TRBV2 and TRBJ1-6, the full variable domain reads EPEVTQTPSHQVTQMGQEVILRCVPISNHLYFYWYRQILGQKVEFLVSFYNNEISEKSEIFDDQFSVERPDGSNFTLKIRSTKLEDSAMYFCASSRTDRGNSPLHFGNGTRLTVT.

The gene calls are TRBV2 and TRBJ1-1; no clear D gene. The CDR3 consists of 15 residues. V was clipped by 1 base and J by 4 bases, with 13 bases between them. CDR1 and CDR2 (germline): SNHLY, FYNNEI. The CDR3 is CASSEGPVKGTEAFF. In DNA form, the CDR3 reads TGTGCCAGCAGTGAAGGCCCAGTGAAGGGCACTGAAGCTTTCTTT.

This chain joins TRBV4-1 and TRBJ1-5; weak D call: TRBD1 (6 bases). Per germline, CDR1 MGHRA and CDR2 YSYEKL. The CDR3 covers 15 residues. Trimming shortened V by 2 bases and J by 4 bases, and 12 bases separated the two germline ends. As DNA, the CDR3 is TGCGCCAGCAGCCAATGGCTAGGGGGAAATCAGCCCCAGCATTTT. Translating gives CASSQWLGGNQPQHF.

As DNA, the CDR3 is TGTGCCAGCAGCACAAGACAGGGGGCGTTCTATGAGCAGTTCTTC. Translated: CASSTRQGAFYEQFF. The chain uses TRBV13 and TRBJ2-1; 10 positions agree with TRBD1. Germline CDR1 is PRHDT and CDR2 is FYEKMQ (reference sequence). The CDR3 has 15 amino acids. The V and J ends lost 5 bases and 8 bases, in that order; junction bases with no gene match: 9. The full variable domain, with the rest looked up from reference TRBV13 and TRBJ2-1, is AAGVIQSPRHLIKEKRETATLKCYPIPRHDTVYWYQQGPGQDPQFLISFYEKMQSDKGSIPDRFSAQQFSDYHSELNMSSLELGDSALYFCASSTRQGAFYEQFFGPGTRLTVL.

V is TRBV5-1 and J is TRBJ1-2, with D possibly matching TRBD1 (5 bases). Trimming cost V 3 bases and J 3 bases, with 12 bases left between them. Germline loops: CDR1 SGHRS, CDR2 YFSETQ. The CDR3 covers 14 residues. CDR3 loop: CASSWTLRDYGYTF. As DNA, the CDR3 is TGCGCCAGCAGCTGGACGCTCAGGGACTATGGCTACACCTTC.

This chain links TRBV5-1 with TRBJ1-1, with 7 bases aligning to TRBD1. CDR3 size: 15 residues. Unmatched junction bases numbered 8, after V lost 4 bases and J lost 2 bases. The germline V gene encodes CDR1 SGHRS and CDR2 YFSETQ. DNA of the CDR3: TGCGCCAGCAGCGGGCCGACAGGGCTAAACACTGAAGCTTTCTTT. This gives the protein CASSGPTGLNTEAFF.

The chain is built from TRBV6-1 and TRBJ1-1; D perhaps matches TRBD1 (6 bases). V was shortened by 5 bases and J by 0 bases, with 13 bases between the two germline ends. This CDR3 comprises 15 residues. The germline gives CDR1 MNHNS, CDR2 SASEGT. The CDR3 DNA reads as TGTGCCAGCAGTAGGGGGTCTTACATGAACACTGAAGCTTTCTTT. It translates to CASSRGSYMNTEAFF.

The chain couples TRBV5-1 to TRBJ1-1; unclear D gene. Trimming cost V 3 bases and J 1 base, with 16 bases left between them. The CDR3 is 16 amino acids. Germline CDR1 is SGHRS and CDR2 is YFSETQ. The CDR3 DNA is TGCGCCAGCAGCTCGCACGCACTCGGCGGGAACACTGAAGCTTTCTTT. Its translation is CASSSHALGGNTEAFF.